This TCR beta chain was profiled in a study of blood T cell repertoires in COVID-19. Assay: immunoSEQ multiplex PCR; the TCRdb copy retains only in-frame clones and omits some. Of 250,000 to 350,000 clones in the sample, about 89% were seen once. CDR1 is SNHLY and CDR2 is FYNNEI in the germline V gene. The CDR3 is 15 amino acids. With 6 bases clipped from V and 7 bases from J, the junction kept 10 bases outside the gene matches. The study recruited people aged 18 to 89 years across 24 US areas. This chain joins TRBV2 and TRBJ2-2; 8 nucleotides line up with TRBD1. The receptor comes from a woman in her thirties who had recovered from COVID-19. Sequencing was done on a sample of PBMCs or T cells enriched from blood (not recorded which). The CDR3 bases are TGTGCCAGCAGACCCCTGACAGGGGCGAGCGGGGAGCTGTTTTTT. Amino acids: CASRPLTGASGELFF.